This T cell receptor (beta chain) was recorded in a study of blood T cell repertoires in COVID-19. Study overall: Nucleic acid was either cDNA or gDNA, and it came from T cells, B-cell-depleted T cells, or PBMCs.

Losses at the gene ends were 3 bases for V and 1 base for J; bases not matched to a gene: 6. This CDR3 comprises 17 residues. Germline V gives CDR1 KGHSH, CDR2 LQKENI. Per the original data handling: The assay estimated nucleated cells by amplifying reference gene primers. Measured with immunoSEQ multiplex PCR; TCRdb has only the in-frame clones, and not every one. V and J calls and clone size are given by that table; D and trimming were obtained from the DNA. The data show around 86,000 clones, 83% seen once. The clonotype originates from a woman at least 80 years old with acute or convalescent COVID-19. Sequenced input: peripheral blood. This chain joins TRBV18 and TRBJ1-4, with 9 positions matching TRBD1. This CDR3 reads CASSPVDRGRTNEKLFF. The CDR3 coding sequence is TGTGCCAGCTCACCGGTGGACAGGGGTAGAACTAATGAAAAACTGTTTTTT.